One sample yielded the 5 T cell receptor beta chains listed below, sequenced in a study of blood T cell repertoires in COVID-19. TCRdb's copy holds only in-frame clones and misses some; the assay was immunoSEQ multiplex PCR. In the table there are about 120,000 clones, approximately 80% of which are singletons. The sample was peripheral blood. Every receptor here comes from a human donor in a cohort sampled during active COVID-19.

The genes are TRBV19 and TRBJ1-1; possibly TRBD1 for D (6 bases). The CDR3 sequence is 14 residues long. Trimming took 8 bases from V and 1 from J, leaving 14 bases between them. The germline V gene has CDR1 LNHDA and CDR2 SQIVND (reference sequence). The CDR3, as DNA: TGTGCCAGTGTCCGCCGGACAGAGAACACTGAAGCTTTCTTT. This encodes CASVRRTENTEAFF.

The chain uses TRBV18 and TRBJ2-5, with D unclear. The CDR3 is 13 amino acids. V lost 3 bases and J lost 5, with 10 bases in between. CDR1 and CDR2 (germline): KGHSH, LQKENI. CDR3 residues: CASSPPVAETQYF. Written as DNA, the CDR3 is TGTGCCAGCTCACCGCCCGTGGCCGAGACCCAGTACTTC.

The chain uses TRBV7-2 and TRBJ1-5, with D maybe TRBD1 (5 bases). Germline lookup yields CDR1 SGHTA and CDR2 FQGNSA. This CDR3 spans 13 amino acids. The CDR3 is CASGGYGNQPQHF. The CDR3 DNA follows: TGTGCAAGCGGGGGGTATGGGAATCAGCCCCAGCATTTT. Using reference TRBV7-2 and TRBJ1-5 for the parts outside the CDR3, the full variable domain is GAGVSQSPSNKVTEKGKDVELRCDPISGHTALYWYRQSLGQGLEFLIYFQGNSAPDKSGLPSDRFSAERTGGSVSTLTIQRTQQEDSAVYLCASGGYGNQPQHFGDGTRLSIL.

The CDR3 reads CASSFGLASETQYF. The CDR3, as DNA: TGTGCCAGCAGCTTTGGCTTAGCATCAGAGACCCAGTACTTC. The rearrangement joins TRBV5-5 to TRBJ2-5; no definite D call. Looked up from germline, CDR1 is SGHKS and CDR2 is YYEKEE (reference sequence). This CDR3 comprises 14 residues. V was shortened by 2 bases and J by 4 bases, with 12 bases between the two germline ends.

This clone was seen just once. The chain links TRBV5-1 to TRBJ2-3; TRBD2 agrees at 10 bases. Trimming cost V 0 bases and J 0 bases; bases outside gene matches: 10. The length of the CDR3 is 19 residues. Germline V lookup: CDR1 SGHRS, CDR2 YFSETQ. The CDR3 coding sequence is TGCGCCAGCAGCTTGGCCGGAAGAACTAGCGGGGTTAGCACAGATACGCAGTATTTT. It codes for CASSLAGRTSGVSTDTQYF.